This TCR beta chain was retrieved from a study of CD8 T cells in ankylosing spondylitis. Scientists made TCR beta libraries using quantitative 5'-RACE with molecular barcodes. Via MiXCR, TCRdb re-called the 5' RACE reads, giving one row per CDR3 protein. The sample contains fewer than 40,000 distinct CDR3 sequences, around 30% of which appear only once. Many counts were recorded for this clonotype. The clonotype originates from a male donor with ankylosing spondylitis. The specimen sequenced was synovial fluid, either unsorted or a sorted T cell fraction (not recorded which).

The CDR3 loop reads CASSQWGDEQFF. CDR3 nucleotide sequence: TGTGCCAGCAGCCAATGGGGTGATGAGCAGTTCTTC. The rearrangement uses TRBV16 and TRBJ2-1; D is uncertain. The V gene lost 1 base and the J gene lost 8 bases, with 6 bases spanning the gap. CDR1 and CDR2 from the germline V gene are KGHSY and FQNENV. CDR3 size: 12 residues.